This T cell receptor beta chain emerged from a study of blood T cells in healthy people across ages (dated by TCRdb to 2015 to 2017). About the study as a whole: Template switching captured roughly one uniquely barcoded TCR beta cDNA molecule per two T cells in model experiments. The donors were divided into four age groups: young (average around 17 years), middle-aged (about 39), aged (approximately 62) and long-lived (nearly 85). For two donors (one aged 18 to 29 and one aged 80 or older), the study analyzed two additional independent replicas of 1 million unique cDNA reads from the same blood draw. To avoid experimental bias, donors of different ages were distributed randomly across sequencing lanes. To track age-related changes in TCR beta repertoire diversity, the study relied on deep sequencing normalized with unique cDNA molecular identifiers. Study-wide findings and limitations: Total diversity estimates from one million sequenced T cells were considered lower bounds and underestimates. Compared with the aged group, more naive CD4+ T cells, fewer expanded clones and increased TCR diversity were shown by the long-lived group, suggesting age selection. Bulk unsorted PBMC profiling prevented conclusive comparison of naive and antigen-experienced compartments. As age increased, observed TCR beta diversity per million T cells dropped in a roughly linear way, and a significant reduction was already evident by age roughly 36. There was a strong correlation between observed TCR beta diversity and the percentage of naive T cells measured by flow cytometry. Because donor CMV infection status was unknown, age-related changes in expanded clonotypes were potentially confounded.

Note on this clonotype: Its antigen remains undetermined. Per-base quality was not reported, and no clone a single base away is much larger than it.

Systemically healthy Caucasian individuals from Russia, around 38 in total and aged about 6 to 90 years, were included as donors. Each donor gave 9.5 to 10 milliliters of peripheral blood, drawn into EDTA-treated Vacutainer tubes. Ficoll-Paque density-gradient centrifugation was used to isolate PBMCs, with at least 6.5 million per sample. Total RNA, at least 6 micrograms per sample, was extracted from PBMCs with Trizol reagent. For every donor, flow cytometry on a PBMC aliquot measured the percentage of naive CD45RAhigh/CD27high T cells. V is pared back by 0 bases and J by 7 bases, with 16 bases lying between the germline termini. According to the germline V gene, CDR1 reads SQVTM and CDR2 reads ANQGSEA. The CDR3 covers 14 residues, taking in both the cysteine and the phenylalanine. Only the CDR3 DNA stays, 42 bases, in frame from base 1. The library relied on 5' RACE. Sequencing relied on an Illumina HiSeq 2500. The second PCR ran for about 6 to 11 cycles and used a J-beta primer mix along with a sample-barcoded 5' primer. A template-switch 5' adaptor carrying 12 random nucleotides introduced a unique molecular identifier onto each TCR beta cDNA molecule. At least 2.5 million CDR3-containing paired-end reads were obtained from each sample. The Mint cDNA synthesis kit, primed by a TRBC-specific oligonucleotide, was used to synthesize first-strand cDNA from all RNA. Following uracil-DNA glycosylase treatment, all cDNA underwent a first 18-cycle PCR with the universal primers M1SS and BC2_uni_R. On the study's bioinformatics: For normalization, 1 million high-quality reads, each with a distinct molecular identifier, were randomly selected from each sample. Instead of being binned into consensus sequences, reads that shared molecular identifiers were thrown out. MiTCR, set to a Q25 quality threshold and the strictest error-elimination algorithm, was used for CDR3 identification, clonotype clustering and error correction. A nonparametric unseen species model using Euler transformation provided a lower-bound estimate of total TCR beta diversity. In-frame beta chains were kept once TCRdb had trimmed the public reads at Q25 with fastp and called clones with MiXCR. Each record represents a unique CDR3 protein, reported with the most common genes and DNA among its rows. The V and J calls were determined by TCRdb, not by the authors. In all, the sample holds roughly 1,300,000 distinct CDR3 sequences, and 59% of those were seen once. 6.5% to 8% of the sample is taken by the ten largest.

The chain is made from TRBV29-1 and TRBJ2-7; the D gene cannot be named for sure. The TCR was taken from a young man in good health. Sequenced sample: blood. In nucleotides, the sequence is TGCAGCGTTGAAGATCCTAGAAAGCACAATGAGCAGTACTTC. Its translation is CSVEDPRKHNEQYF.